This T cell receptor beta chain was sequenced in a study of blood T cell repertoires in COVID-19 (dated by TCRdb to about 2020). Some background on the complete study: Samples covering the acute and convalescent phases of COVID-19 were provided by collaborators in the United States, Italy and Spain. Sample metadata almost always included a de-identified subject ID, COVID-19 status, age in years and sex. The repertoires were released in a freely available public database intended as a resource for research on the immune response to SARS-CoV-2. HLA class I and class II types, where available, came from metadata supplied by the sample provider rather than from assay-based typing. The samples were drawn from the first 160 participants of the ongoing ImmuneRACE study and from roughly 1,300 subjects provided by 6 global collaborators. The prospective study material was composed of cDNA or gDNA derived from T cells, B-cell-depleted T cells, or PBMCs. The dataset comprised deeply sampled blood TCRbeta repertoires from subjects exposed to, actively infected with, or recovered from COVID-19. General study outcomes and caveats: The amount of clinical and demographic metadata varied by source and participant and was provided uncurated.

TCRbeta CDR3 regions were amplified from genomic DNA using the immunoSEQ Assay, a bias-controlled multiplex PCR. As for the authors' bioinformatics: The number of nucleated cells in each sample was estimated from the amplification of reference gene primers within the assay. Sequence reads were collapsed and filtered to measure the absolute abundance of every unique TCRbeta CDR3 rearrangement. Productive Simpson clonality was computed per sample as the square root of Simpson's diversity index over productive rearrangements. TCRdb took this table from immuneACCESS and kept in-frame rearrangements with V and J called. Such tables lack part of the clones; where checked against another copy, unresolved V genes explain under half of the gap, and the rest is unexplained. For V, J and clone size, that table is used; D and trimming come from the DNA. This sample holds 270,000 or so clones; 85% to 90% were observed only once. About 4.6% of the sample rests with the top ten.

The CDR3 numbers 15 residues from cysteine through phenylalanine. Only CDR3 DNA is held: 45 bases, read in frame from base 1. CDR1 and CDR2, per the germline V gene (reference sequence), are LGHDT and YNNKEL. V was cut back by 1 base and J by 7 bases, leaving a gap of 16 bases between them. To note about this clone: Its antigen is still unknown. Base quality data are lacking; no much larger clone is found one base away.

Whole blood was collected in K2EDTA tubes by collaborating institutions according to the institutions' own protocols. For TCRbeta analysis, collaborators shipped samples in one of three forms: frozen whole blood, isolated PBMCs, or DNA extracted from either of those sample types. The source material was peripheral blood. The source of this sequence is a man aged 40-49 years with acute or convalescent COVID-19. The rearrangement joined TRBV3-1 (or the pseudogene TRBV3-2) to TRBJ1-2; the D gene is perhaps TRBD1, from 6 matching bases. The CDR3 protein is CASSQGGRWGPGYTF. The bases read TGTGCCAGCAGCCAAGGGGGGAGATGGGGGCCTGGCTACACCTTC.